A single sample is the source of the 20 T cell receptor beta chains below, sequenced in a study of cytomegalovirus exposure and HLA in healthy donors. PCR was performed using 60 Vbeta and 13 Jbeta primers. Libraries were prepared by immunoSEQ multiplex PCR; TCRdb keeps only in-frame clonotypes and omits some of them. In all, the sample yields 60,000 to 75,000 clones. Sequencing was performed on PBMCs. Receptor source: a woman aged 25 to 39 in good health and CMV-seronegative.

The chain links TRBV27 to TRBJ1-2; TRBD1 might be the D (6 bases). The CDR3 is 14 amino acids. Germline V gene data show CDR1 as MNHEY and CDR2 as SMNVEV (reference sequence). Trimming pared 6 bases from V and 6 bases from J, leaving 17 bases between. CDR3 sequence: CASSTAGAPHGYTF. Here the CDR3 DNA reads TGTGCCAGCAGCACCGCAGGGGCCCCCCATGGCTACACCTTC.

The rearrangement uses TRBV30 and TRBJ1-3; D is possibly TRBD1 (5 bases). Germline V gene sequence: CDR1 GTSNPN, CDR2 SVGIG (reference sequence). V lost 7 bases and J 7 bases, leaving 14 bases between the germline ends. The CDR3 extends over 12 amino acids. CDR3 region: CALGAGGNTIYF. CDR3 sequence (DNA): TGTGCCTTGGGAGCTGGGGGGAACACCATATATTTT.

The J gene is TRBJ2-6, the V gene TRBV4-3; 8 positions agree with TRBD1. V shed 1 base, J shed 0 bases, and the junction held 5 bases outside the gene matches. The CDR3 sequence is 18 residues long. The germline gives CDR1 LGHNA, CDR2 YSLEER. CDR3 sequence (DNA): TGCGCCAGCAGCCAAGTAGAACAGGGGGTCTCTGGGGCCAACGTCCTGACTTTC. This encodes CASSQVEQGVSGANVLTF.

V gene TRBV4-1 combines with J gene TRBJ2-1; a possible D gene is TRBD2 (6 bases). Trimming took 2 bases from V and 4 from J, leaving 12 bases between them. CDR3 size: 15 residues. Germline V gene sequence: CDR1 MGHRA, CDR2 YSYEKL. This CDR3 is CASSQRRAGYNEQFF. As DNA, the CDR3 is TGCGCCAGCAGCCAACGGAGAGCGGGTTACAATGAGCAGTTCTTC.

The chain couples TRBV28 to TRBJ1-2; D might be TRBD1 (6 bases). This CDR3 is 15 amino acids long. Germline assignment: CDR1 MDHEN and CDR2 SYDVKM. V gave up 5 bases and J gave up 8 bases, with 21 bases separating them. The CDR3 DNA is TGTGCCAGCAGTGTTACCAAAGGGGGGGGAGGCGGCTACACCTTC. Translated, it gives CASSVTKGGGGGYTF.

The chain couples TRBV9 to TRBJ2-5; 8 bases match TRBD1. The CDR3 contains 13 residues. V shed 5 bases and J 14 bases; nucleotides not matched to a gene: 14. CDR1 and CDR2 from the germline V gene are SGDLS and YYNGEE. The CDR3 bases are TGTGCCAGCAGTCTAGGTGGAGGGACAGGCCTTTACTTC. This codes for CASSLGGGTGLYF.

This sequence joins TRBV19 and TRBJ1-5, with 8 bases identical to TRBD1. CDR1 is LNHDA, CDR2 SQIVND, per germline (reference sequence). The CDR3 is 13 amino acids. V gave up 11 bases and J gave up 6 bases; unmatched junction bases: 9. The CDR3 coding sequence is TGTGCCGCCGCCGGACAGGGCGGTCAGCCCCAGCATTTT. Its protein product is CAAAGQGGQPQHF.

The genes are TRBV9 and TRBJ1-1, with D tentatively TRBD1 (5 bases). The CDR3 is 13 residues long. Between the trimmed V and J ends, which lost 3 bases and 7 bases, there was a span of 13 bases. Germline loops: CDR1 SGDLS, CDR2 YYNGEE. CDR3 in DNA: TGTGCCAGCAGCGCACATGGGGCAGGTGAAGCTTTCTTT. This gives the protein CASSAHGAGEAFF. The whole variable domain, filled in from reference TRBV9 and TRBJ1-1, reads DSGVTQTPKHLITATGQRVTLRCSPRSGDLSVYWYQQSLDQGLQFLIQYYNGEERAKGNILERFSAQQFPDLHSELNLSSLELGDSALYFCASSAHGAGEAFFGQGTRLTVV.

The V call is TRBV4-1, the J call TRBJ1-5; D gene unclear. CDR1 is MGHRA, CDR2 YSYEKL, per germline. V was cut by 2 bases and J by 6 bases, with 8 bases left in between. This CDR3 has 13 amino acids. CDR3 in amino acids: CASSQFESQPQHF. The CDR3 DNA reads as TGCGCCAGCAGCCAATTCGAGTCTCAGCCCCAGCATTTT.

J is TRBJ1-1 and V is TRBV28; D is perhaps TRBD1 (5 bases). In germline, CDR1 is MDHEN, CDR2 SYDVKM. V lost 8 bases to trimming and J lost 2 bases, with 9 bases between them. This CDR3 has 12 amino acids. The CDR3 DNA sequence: TGTGCCAGCGAAGGGGCAAACACTGAAGCTTTCTTT. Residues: CASEGANTEAFF.

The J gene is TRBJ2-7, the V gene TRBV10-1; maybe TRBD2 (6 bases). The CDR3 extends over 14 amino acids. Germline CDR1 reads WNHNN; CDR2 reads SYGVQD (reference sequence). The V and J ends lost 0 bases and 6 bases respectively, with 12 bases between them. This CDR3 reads CASSESTGSPEQYF. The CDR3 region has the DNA TGCGCCAGCAGTGAGTCGACCGGGAGCCCCGAGCAGTACTTC.

In DNA form, the CDR3 reads TGTGCCACCAGCGGCCCCACTAGCGGAAGTAACAATGAGCAGTTCTTC. Its translation is CATSGPTSGSNNEQFF. The gene calls are TRBV15 and TRBJ2-1, with TRBD2 identical over 8 bases. V shed 5 bases and J 5 bases; nucleotides not matched to a gene: 11. This CDR3 comprises 16 residues. Looked up from germline, CDR1 is LNHNV and CDR2 is YYDKDF (reference sequence).

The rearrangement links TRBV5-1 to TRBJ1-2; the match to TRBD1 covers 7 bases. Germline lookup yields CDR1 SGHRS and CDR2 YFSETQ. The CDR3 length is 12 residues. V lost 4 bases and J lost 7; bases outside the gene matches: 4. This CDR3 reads CASSVRDSGYTF. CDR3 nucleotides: TGCGCCAGCAGCGTCCGGGACAGTGGCTACACCTTC.

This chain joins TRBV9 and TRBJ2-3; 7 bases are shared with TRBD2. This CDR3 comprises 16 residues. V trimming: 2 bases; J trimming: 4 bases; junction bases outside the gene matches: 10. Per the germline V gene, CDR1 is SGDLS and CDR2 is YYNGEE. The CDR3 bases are TGTGCCAGCAGCGTGGGGGGGGGTAGAGAAGCAGATACGCAGTATTTT. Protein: CASSVGGGREADTQYF.

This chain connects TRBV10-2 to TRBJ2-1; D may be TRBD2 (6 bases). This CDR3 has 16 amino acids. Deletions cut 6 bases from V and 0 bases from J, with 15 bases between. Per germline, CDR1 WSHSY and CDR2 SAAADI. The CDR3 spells CASRSGTSSSYNEQFF. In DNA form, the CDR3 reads TGCGCCAGCAGATCAGGGACTTCAAGCTCCTACAATGAGCAGTTCTTC.

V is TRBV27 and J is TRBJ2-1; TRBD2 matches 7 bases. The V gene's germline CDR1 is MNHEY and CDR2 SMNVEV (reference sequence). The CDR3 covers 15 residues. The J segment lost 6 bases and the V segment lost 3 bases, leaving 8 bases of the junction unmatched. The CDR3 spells CASSLGGGGFNEQFF. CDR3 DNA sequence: TGTGCCAGCAGTTTGGGTGGGGGGGGTTTCAATGAGCAGTTCTTC.

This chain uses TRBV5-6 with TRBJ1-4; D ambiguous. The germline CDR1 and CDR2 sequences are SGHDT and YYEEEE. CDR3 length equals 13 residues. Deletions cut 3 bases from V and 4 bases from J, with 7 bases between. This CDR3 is CASSSYSNEKLFF. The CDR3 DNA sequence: TGTGCCAGCAGCTCTTACAGTAATGAAAAACTGTTTTTT.

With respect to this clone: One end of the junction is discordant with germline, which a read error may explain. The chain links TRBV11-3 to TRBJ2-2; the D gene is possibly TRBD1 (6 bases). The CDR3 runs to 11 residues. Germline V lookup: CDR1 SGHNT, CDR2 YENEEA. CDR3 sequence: CAPGHRARPFF. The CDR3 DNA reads TGTGCCCCCGGGCACAGGGCGAGACCCTTCTTT.

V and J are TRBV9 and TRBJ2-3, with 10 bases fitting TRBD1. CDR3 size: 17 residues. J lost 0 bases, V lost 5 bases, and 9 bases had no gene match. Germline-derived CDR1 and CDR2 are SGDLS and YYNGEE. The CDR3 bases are TGTGCCAGCAGTGCCCGACAGGGGGCGGTTAGCACAGATACGCAGTATTTT. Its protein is CASSARQGAVSTDTQYF.

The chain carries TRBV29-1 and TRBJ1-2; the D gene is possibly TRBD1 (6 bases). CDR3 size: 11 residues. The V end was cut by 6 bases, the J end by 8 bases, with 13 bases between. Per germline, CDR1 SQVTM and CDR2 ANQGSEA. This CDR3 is CSVRTGSGYTF. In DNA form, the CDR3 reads TGCAGCGTGAGAACAGGGAGCGGCTACACCTTC.